This passage covers 30 T cell receptor beta chains from one sample sequenced in a study of T cell responses to AZD1222 COVID-19 vaccine. The protocol was immunoSEQ multiplex PCR, while the TCRdb copy is restricted to in-frame clones and leaves out a portion. The table has about 150,000 clones, approximately 90% seen once. Sequenced here: peripheral blood, sampled 28 days after the second AZD1222 dose. Every receptor here comes from an adult who received the AZD1222 COVID-19 vaccine.

The rearrangement links TRBV5-6 to TRBJ1-1, with D unresolved. The CDR3 has 13 residues. V lost 2 bases and J lost 0, with 5 bases in between. The germline gives CDR1 SGHDT, CDR2 YYEEEE. The CDR3 protein is CASSFTVNTEAFF. Written as DNA, the CDR3 is TGTGCCAGCAGCTTCACAGTGAACACTGAAGCTTTCTTT.

The J gene is TRBJ2-3, the V gene TRBV19, with no clear D. The CDR3 runs to 12 residues. Germline V lookup: CDR1 LNHDA, CDR2 SQIVND (reference sequence). V lost 6 bases to trimming and J lost 6 bases, with 10 bases between them. This chain's CDR3 is CASSPSPDTQYF. CDR3 sequence (DNA): TGTGCCAGTAGCCCTTCCCCGGATACGCAGTATTTT.

The genes are TRBV19 and TRBJ2-1, with 13 bases aligning to TRBD2. The germline V gene encodes CDR1 LNHDA and CDR2 SQIVND (reference sequence). V lost 5 bases, J lost 10 bases, and 5 bases stayed unmatched. This CDR3 region has 14 residues. DNA for the CDR3: TGTGCCAGTAGTGTACTAGCGGGAGGGTCAGAGCAGTTCTTC. As protein: CASSVLAGGSEQFF.

The rearrangement joins TRBV30 to TRBJ2-5; TRBD2 might be the D (6 bases). V shed 3 bases and J shed 4 bases, with 18 bases lying between them. The CDR3 length is 15 residues. Per germline, CDR1 GTSNPN and CDR2 SVGIG (reference sequence). The CDR3 DNA sequence: TGTGCCTGGAGGCCAGCAGGAGGGCCTGGAGAGACCCAGTACTTC. Translation gives CAWRPAGGPGETQYF.

The chain links TRBV19 to TRBJ1-5; the match to TRBD1 covers 8 bases. The germline gives CDR1 LNHDA, CDR2 SQIVND (reference sequence). V shed 5 bases and J 4 bases; nucleotides not matched to a gene: 7. The CDR3 totals 15 residues. The CDR3 nucleotides read TGTGCCAGTAGTCTCTACAGGGGGTTTAATCAGCCCCAGCATTTT. Its protein product is CASSLYRGFNQPQHF.

The chain links TRBV6-5 to TRBJ1-4; D remains ambiguous. The length of the CDR3 is 11 residues. Germline V gene lookup returns CDR1 MNHEY and CDR2 SVGAGI. Trimming left V 2 bases short and J 8 bases short, with 3 bases between. This chain's CDR3 is CASSYGEKLFF. DNA of the CDR3: TGTGCCAGCAGTTACGGGGAAAAACTGTTTTTT.

This clone was found a few times. The gene calls are TRBV25-1 and TRBJ2-1; 10 bases are a match to TRBD2. The ends lost 2 bases at V and 7 bases at J; junction bases unmatched: 8. CDR1 MGHDK and CDR2 SYGVNS come from the germline V gene. This CDR3 has 16 amino acids. This CDR3 reads CASSEGSGRVGNEQFF. DNA for the CDR3: TGTGCCAGCAGTGAAGGAAGCGGGAGGGTTGGGAATGAGCAGTTCTTC. The complete variable domain, with remaining parts taken from reference TRBV25-1 and TRBJ2-1, reads EADIYQTPRYLVIGTGKKITLECSQTMGHDKMYWYQQDPGMELHLIHYSYGVNSTEKGDLSSESTVSRIRTEHFPLTLESARPSHTSQYLCASSEGSGRVGNEQFFGPGTRLTVL.

V gene TRBV7-9 combines with J gene TRBJ1-3; D gene unclear. Germline lookup yields CDR1 SEHNR and CDR2 FQNEAQ (reference sequence). Trimming removed 2 bases from V and 0 bases from J, with 11 bases in between. The CDR3 is 16 amino acids. CDR3: CASSLSGRSSGNTIYF. CDR3 nucleotide sequence: TGTGCCAGCAGCTTAAGCGGCAGGAGCTCTGGAAACACCATATATTTT.

This CDR3 is CASSLPTGGTETQYF. The CDR3 nucleotides read TGTGCCAGCAGCCTCCCGACAGGGGGGACGGAGACCCAGTACTTC. J is TRBJ2-5 and V is TRBV7-2, with 9 bases fitting TRBD1. Germline V gives CDR1 SGHTA, CDR2 FQGNSA. After removal of 5 bases from V and 5 bases from J, the junction contained 9 bases not matched to a gene. This CDR3 has 15 residues.

V and J are TRBV4-2 and TRBJ2-7, with a possible D match to TRBD2 (5 bases). Per germline, CDR1 LGHNA and CDR2 YNFKEQ. The CDR3 runs 14 residues. V was trimmed by 0 bases and J by 4 bases, leaving 10 bases between them. The CDR3 reads CASSQERLSYEQYF. CDR3 nucleotides: TGTGCCAGCAGCCAAGAACGACTATCTTACGAGCAGTACTTC.

The chain carries TRBV3-1 (or the pseudogene TRBV3-2) and TRBJ2-7; tentative D call: TRBD1 (6 bases). The CDR3 is 16 amino acids. Germline CDR1 reads LGHDT; CDR2 reads YNNKEL (reference sequence). Deletions cut 0 bases from V and 4 bases from J, with 16 bases between. In nucleotides, the CDR3 is TGTGCCAGCAGCCAAGACAGGGGACACATGGGGTACGAGCAGTACTTC. Protein: CASSQDRGHMGYEQYF.

The V gene is TRBV3-1 (or the pseudogene TRBV3-2), the J gene TRBJ1-4, with D unclear. V was cut by 1 base and J by 7 bases, with 1 base left in between. CDR3 length: 11 amino acids. Germline CDR1 and CDR2: LGHDT and YNNKEL (reference sequence). As DNA, the CDR3 is TGTGCCAGCAGCCAAGTTGAAAAACTGTTTTTT. Its protein is CASSQVEKLFF.

This chain uses TRBV20-1 with TRBJ2-2, with 8 bases lining up with TRBD1. Trimming took 3 bases from V and 5 from J; bases not matched to a gene: 8. The V gene's germline CDR1 is DFQATT and CDR2 SNEGSKA (reference sequence). The CDR3 extends over 15 amino acids. CDR3 DNA sequence: TGCAGTGCTAGTCGAGGACAGGGTGGAACCGGGGAGCTGTTTTTT. This translates into CSASRGQGGTGELFF.

The rearrangement joins TRBV5-1 to TRBJ2-3; D is uncertain. The V end was cut by 5 bases, the J end by 4 bases, with 11 bases between. Germline assignment: CDR1 SGHRS and CDR2 YFSETQ. The length of the CDR3 is 13 residues. The CDR3 protein is CASSRSQPDTQYF. The CDR3 nucleotides read TGCGCCAGCAGTCGTAGTCAGCCAGATACGCAGTATTTT.

The chain is built from TRBV19 and TRBJ1-1, with D tentatively TRBD1 (6 bases). V dropped 6 bases and J dropped 1 base, with 12 bases sitting between them. CDR1 and CDR2 from the germline V gene are LNHDA and SQIVND (reference sequence). This CDR3 is 14 amino acids long. The CDR3 nucleotides read TGTGCCAGTAGACTGACAGGATCGAACACTGAAGCTTTCTTT. This gives the protein CASRLTGSNTEAFF.

The chain recombines TRBV2 with TRBJ1-5, with D perhaps TRBD1 (6 bases). The CDR3 runs to 13 residues. Germline CDR1 SNHLY, CDR2 FYNNEI. Trimming shortened V by 5 bases and J by 7 bases, and 12 bases separated the two germline ends. CDR3: CASSPTGTQPQHF. The CDR3 region has the DNA TGTGCCAGCAGTCCTACAGGGACCCAGCCCCAGCATTTT.

The V and J genes are TRBV3-1 (or the pseudogene TRBV3-2) and TRBJ1-1, with no clear D. This CDR3 is built from 14 residues. The germline V gene has CDR1 LGHDT and CDR2 YNNKEL (reference sequence). Deletions cut 1 base from V and 0 bases from J, with 6 bases between. This CDR3 reads CASSQVEMNTEAFF. The CDR3, as DNA: TGTGCCAGCAGCCAAGTCGAGATGAACACTGAAGCTTTCTTT.

V and J are TRBV2 and TRBJ2-7; 10 bases are a match to TRBD2. The CDR3 spans 15 residues. V dropped 8 bases and J dropped 6; count of bases not matched to a gene: 13. From germline, CDR1 is SNHLY and CDR2 FYNNEI. In DNA, the CDR3 is TGTGCCAGCTCCCCTAGGCTAGCGGGAGTAGGCGAGCAGTACTTC. Translating it yields CASSPRLAGVGEQYF.

The chain links TRBV27 to TRBJ2-1; 7 nucleotides line up with TRBD2. V gave up 1 base and J gave up 6 bases; unmatched junction bases: 9. Germline values: CDR1 MNHEY, CDR2 SMNVEV (reference sequence). The CDR3 has 16 amino acids. Here the CDR3 reads CASSLWAGLETNEQFF. The CDR3 DNA is TGTGCCAGCAGTTTATGGGCCGGACTAGAGACCAATGAGCAGTTCTTC.

The chain is built from TRBV24-1 and TRBJ2-2; D might be TRBD2 (7 bases). This CDR3 is 17 amino acids long. Germline loops: CDR1 KGHDR, CDR2 SFDVKD. Trimming took off 5 bases at V and 6 bases at J, with 21 bases between the two ends. This CDR3 is CATSAPLGAGVPGELFF. The CDR3 coding sequence is TGTGCCACCAGTGCCCCTTTGGGGGCGGGAGTCCCCGGGGAGCTGTTTTTT.

The DNA of the CDR3 is TGTGCCACCAGTGACCCTACAGGGGTTTACACTGAAGCTTTCTTT. It translates to CATSDPTGVYTEAFF. The V and J genes are TRBV24-1 and TRBJ1-1, with 7 positions matching TRBD1. Germline V gene data show CDR1 as KGHDR and CDR2 as SFDVKD. The ends lost 4 bases at V and 3 bases at J; junction bases unmatched: 7. The CDR3 has 15 residues.

The chain carries TRBV7-2 and TRBJ2-7, with 12 bases aligning to TRBD2. The germline gives CDR1 SGHTA, CDR2 FQGNSA. V shed 5 bases, J shed 5 bases, and the junction held 7 bases outside the gene matches. CDR3 size: 15 residues. CDR3 sequence reads: CASSRRLAGDHEQYF. DNA of the CDR3: TGTGCCAGCAGCAGAAGACTAGCGGGAGACCACGAGCAGTACTTC.

The rearrangement joins TRBV11-2 to TRBJ1-6, with TRBD1 matching 7 bases. Germline V gives CDR1 SGHAT, CDR2 FQNNGV. The J segment lost 10 bases and the V segment lost 5 bases, leaving 5 bases of the junction unmatched. This CDR3 contains 13 residues. CDR3 region: CASSPDRISPLHF. As DNA, the CDR3 is TGTGCCAGCAGCCCGGACAGGATCTCACCCCTCCACTTT.

This chain uses TRBV7-9 with TRBJ1-4; a weak D match, TRBD1 (5 bases). The V and J ends lost 4 bases and 0 bases respectively, with 15 bases between them. In germline, CDR1 is SEHNR, CDR2 FQNEAQ (reference sequence). The CDR3 length is 17 residues. The DNA of the CDR3 is TGTGCCAGCAGCTCCCCTGACAGTCCTGCAACTAATGAAAAACTGTTTTTT. Translation gives CASSSPDSPATNEKLFF.

This sequence joins TRBV7-2 and TRBJ2-1; 10 bases map to TRBD2. This CDR3 is built from 13 residues. The V gene's germline CDR1 is SGHTA and CDR2 FQGNSA. The ends lost 8 bases at V and 14 bases at J; junction bases unmatched: 12. The CDR3 coding sequence is TGTGCCAGCTTAGGGTCTAGCGGGAGACGAAAGTTCTTC. This gives the protein CASLGSSGRRKFF.

The chain employs TRBV5-8 and TRBJ1-2, with D maybe TRBD1 (5 bases). The CDR3 totals 15 residues. Germline values: CDR1 SGHTS, CDR2 YDEGEE. The germline V and J ends were trimmed by 0 bases and 4 bases, with 13 bases remaining between them. As DNA, the CDR3 is TGTGCCAGCAGCTTGGAAGGGACTAGAGGCTATGGCTACACCTTC. Translated: CASSLEGTRGYGYTF.

This chain uses TRBV3-1 (or the pseudogene TRBV3-2) with TRBJ2-6; possible D gene TRBD1, 6 bases. V dropped 4 bases and J dropped 0 bases, with 16 bases sitting between them. CDR3 length: 18 residues. Germline assignment: CDR1 LGHDT and CDR2 YNNKEL (reference sequence). The CDR3 protein is CASSRVQGPCSGANVLTF. As DNA, the CDR3 is TGTGCCAGCAGCCGGGTACAGGGTCCCTGCTCTGGGGCCAACGTCCTGACTTTC.

The chain links TRBV5-1 to TRBJ1-4; a possible D gene is TRBD1 (5 bases). This CDR3 is built from 15 residues. From germline, CDR1 is SGHRS and CDR2 YFSETQ. Between the trimmed V and J ends, which lost 5 bases and 0 bases, there was a span of 11 bases. CDR3 sequence: CASSPGDATNEKLFF. Here the CDR3 DNA reads TGCGCCAGCAGTCCGGGGGATGCAACTAATGAAAAACTGTTTTTT.

The rearrangement joins TRBV5-4 to TRBJ1-6; 9 bases align to TRBD1. With V trimmed by 4 bases and J by 6 bases, 8 bases remained unmatched. The CDR3 is made up of 16 amino acids. Looked up from germline, CDR1 is SGHNT and CDR2 is YYREEE (reference sequence). CDR3 DNA sequence: TGTGCCAGCAGCCCTATACCGGACAGGGGTAATTCACCCCTCCACTTT. Translated: CASSPIPDRGNSPLHF.

The chain uses TRBV4-1 and TRBJ2-1; the match to TRBD2 covers 8 bases. The CDR3 is 16 amino acids. Germline assignment: CDR1 MGHRA and CDR2 YSYEKL. Unmatched junction bases numbered 4, after V lost 2 bases and J lost 1 base. The CDR3 DNA sequence: TGCGCCAGCAGCCAAATGAGCGGGAGTTCCTACAATGAGCAGTTCTTC. Encoded protein: CASSQMSGSSYNEQFF.